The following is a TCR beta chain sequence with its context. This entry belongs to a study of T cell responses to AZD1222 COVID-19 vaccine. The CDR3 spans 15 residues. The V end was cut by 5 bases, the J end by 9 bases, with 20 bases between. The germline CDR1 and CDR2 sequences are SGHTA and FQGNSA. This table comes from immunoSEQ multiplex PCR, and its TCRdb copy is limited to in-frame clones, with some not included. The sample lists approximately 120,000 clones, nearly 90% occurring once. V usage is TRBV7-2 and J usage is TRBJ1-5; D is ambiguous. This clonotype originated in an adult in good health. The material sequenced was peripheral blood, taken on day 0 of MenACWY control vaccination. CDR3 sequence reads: CASSPNLQISWPQHF. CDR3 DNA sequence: TGTGCCAGCAGCCCCAACCTCCAAATTAGTTGGCCCCAGCATTTT.